This T cell receptor (beta chain) was observed in a study of read filtering for tumor transcriptome and immune sequencing. From 300 to 450 ng of RNA, a library with molecular barcoded alpha/delta and beta/gamma adaptors was made. TCRdb fed the reads into MiXCR, producing one record per CDR3 protein. The data contain approximately 40,000 distinct CDR3 sequences, approximately 15% of them singletons. Germline-derived CDR1 and CDR2 are SGHNT and YYREEE (reference sequence). The V gene lost 7 bases and the J gene lost 0 bases, with 18 bases spanning the gap. The CDR3 has 16 residues. Ten or more counts support this clonotype.

The sequenced material came from a population of CD138-negative cells sorted from bone marrow. The receptor's source is a donor aged 40 or over with multiple myeloma. V usage is TRBV5-4 and J usage is TRBJ2-3, with D possibly TRBD2 on 6 matching bases. DNA for the CDR3: TGTGCCAGCGGTATGGGGGGTAGTGCTAGCACAGATACGCAGTATTTT. Protein product: CASGMGGSASTDTQYF.